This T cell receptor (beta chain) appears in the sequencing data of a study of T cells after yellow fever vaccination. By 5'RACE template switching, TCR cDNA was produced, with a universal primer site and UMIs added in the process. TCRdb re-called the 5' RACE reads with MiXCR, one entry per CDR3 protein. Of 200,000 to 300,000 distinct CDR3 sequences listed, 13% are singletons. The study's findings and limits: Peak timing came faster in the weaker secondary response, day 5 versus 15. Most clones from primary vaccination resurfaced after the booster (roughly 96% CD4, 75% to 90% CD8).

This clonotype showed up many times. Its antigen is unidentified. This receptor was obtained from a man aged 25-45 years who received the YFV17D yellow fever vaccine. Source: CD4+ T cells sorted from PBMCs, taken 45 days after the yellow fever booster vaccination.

As DNA, the CDR3 is TGTGCCAGCAGCTTAGTCCAGGGGTATGAGCAGTTCTTC. Translated: CASSLVQGYEQFF. The rearrangement joins TRBV7-2 to TRBJ2-1, with a possible D match to TRBD1 (6 bases). With 1 base removed from V and 8 bases from J, the gap between germline ends came to 9 bases. Germline V CDR1 and CDR2: SGHTA, FQGNSA. There are 13 residues in the CDR3.